This T cell receptor (beta chain) came from a study of cytomegalovirus exposure and HLA in healthy donors. The study ran its PCR with 60 Vbeta and 13 Jbeta primers. Sequenced by immunoSEQ multiplex PCR; TCRdb stores in-frame clones only, minus some. Of roughly 100,000 clones listed, about four fifths are singletons. Germline V gene sequence: CDR1 SGDLS, CDR2 YYNGEE. V lost 4 bases and J lost 6, with 12 bases in between. The CDR3 has 13 residues. The sequenced sample consisted of PBMCs. The clonotype originates from a middle-aged man in good health and CMV-seronegative. The chain joins TRBV9 to TRBJ2-3; a possible D gene is TRBD1 (6 bases). CDR3 sequence: CASSINRDDTQYF. The CDR3 coding sequence is TGTGCCAGCAGCATCAACAGGGATGATACGCAGTATTTT.